The clone carrying this TCR beta chain occurred a few times. What it binds is unknown. Likely a read error: the CDR3 ends without its conserved phenylalanine or tryptophan. No DNA is shown, since the ends of the CDR3 on it are uncertain; the CDR3 is the one TCRdb lists. This sample was included in a study of beta chain features in type 1 diabetes. Cells sorted by CD45RO/CCR7/CD25/CD127/CD95/CD27 comprised CD4+ naive, central memory, regulatory and stem cell-like memory cells. What was sequenced were expressed TCRB transcripts, since all of the isolated RNA had been reverse transcribed. Approximately 3.9 million reads per sample were averaged for naive, central memory and regulatory samples. Measured with immunoSEQ multiplex PCR; TCRdb has only the in-frame clones, and not every one. This sample has 250,000 or so clones, with 14% found just once. The CDR3 numbers 11 amino acids, ends counted. The germline CDR1 and CDR2 sequences are LNHDA and SQIVND (reference sequence).

Study-wide points: Cells expressing TCR highly could be over-represented by cDNA sequencing. For Type 1 diabetes patients, all four CD4+ subsets carried TCRB CDR3s that were moderately but significantly shorter. Patients showed naive, central memory and Treg TCRB repertoires that appeared more similar than those of healthy donors.

The sequenced sample consisted of naive CD4+ T cells from blood. The source of this sequence is a man aged 30 to 45 with type 1 diabetes. J is TRBJ2-7 and V is TRBV19; the table names TRBD2, a call not compared with the DNA. CDR3 residues: CASSAGEARRL.